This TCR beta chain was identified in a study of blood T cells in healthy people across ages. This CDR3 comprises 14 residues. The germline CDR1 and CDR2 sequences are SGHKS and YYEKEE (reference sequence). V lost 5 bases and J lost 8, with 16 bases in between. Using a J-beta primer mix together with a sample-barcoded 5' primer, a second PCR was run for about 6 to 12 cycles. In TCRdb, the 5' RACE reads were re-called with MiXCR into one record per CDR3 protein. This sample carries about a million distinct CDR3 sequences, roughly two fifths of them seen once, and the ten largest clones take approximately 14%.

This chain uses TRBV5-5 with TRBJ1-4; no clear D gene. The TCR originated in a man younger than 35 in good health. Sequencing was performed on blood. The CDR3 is CASSLWGENEKLFF. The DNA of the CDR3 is TGTGCCAGCAGTTTGTGGGGAGAAAACGAAAAACTGTTTTTT.